This passage covers 13 T cell receptor beta chains from one sample sequenced in a study of CD8 T cells in Susac syndrome. With random hexamers, roughly 0.45 to 1 ug RNA was reverse transcribed. From the immunoSEQ multiplex PCR reads, TCRdb called clonotypes with MiXCR, one entry per CDR3 protein. The data contain 150,000 to 190,000 distinct CDR3 sequences, about 95% of them singletons. Sequences were obtained from CD8+ T cells from PBMCs. These receptors were obtained from a human donor with multiple sclerosis.

The rearrangement uses TRBV9 and TRBJ2-3, with D perhaps matching TRBD1 or TRBD2 (5 bases each). The ends were cut back, 4 bases at V and 1 base at J, with 13 bases in the middle. CDR1 and CDR2 from the germline V gene are SGDLS and YYNGEE. This CDR3 contains 15 residues. CDR3 amino acids: CASSLEGTRTDTQYF. DNA for the CDR3: TGTGCCAGCAGCCTCGAGGGGACCCGCACAGATACGCAGTATTTT.

The chain joins TRBV3-1 to TRBJ1-2, with D unclear. The length of the CDR3 is 13 residues. The germline V gene encodes CDR1 LGHDT and CDR2 YNNKEL (reference sequence). Deletions cut 7 bases from V and 7 bases from J, with 16 bases between. CDR3 loop: CASIPLGIFGYTF. DNA for the CDR3: TGTGCCAGCATCCCTTTGGGGATATTTGGCTACACCTTC.

This chain connects TRBV11-2 to TRBJ1-4, with a weak D call TRBD1 (5 bases). Germline-derived CDR1 and CDR2 are SGHAT and FQNNGV. V gave up 1 base and J gave up 8 bases, with 14 bases separating them. The CDR3 totals 15 residues. The DNA for the CDR3 is TGTGCCAGCAGCTTAGGAGCGGGGGAGGAGGAAAAACTGTTTTTT. This gives the protein CASSLGAGEEEKLFF.

The CDR3 here is CASSEAGAALYNEQFF. CDR3 in DNA: TGTGCCAGCAGTGAAGCGGGGGCCGCACTCTACAATGAGCAGTTCTTC. The gene calls are TRBV6-1 and TRBJ2-1; maybe TRBD1 (6 bases). This CDR3 is 16 amino acids long. V was clipped by 0 bases and J by 3 bases, with 12 bases between them. CDR1 and CDR2 (germline): MNHNS, SASEGT.

This sequence joins TRBV11-2 and TRBJ2-1, with no clear D. V gave up 1 base and J gave up 5 bases, with 12 bases separating them. Per the germline V gene, CDR1 is SGHAT and CDR2 is FQNNGV. The CDR3 has 15 residues. The CDR3 is CASSLGSNVDNEQFF. The CDR3 nucleotides are TGTGCCAGCAGCTTAGGGTCAAACGTCGACAATGAGCAGTTCTTC.

The V gene is TRBV30, the J gene TRBJ1-2; possibly TRBD1 for D (6 bases). The V gene lost 0 bases and the J gene lost 7 bases, with 18 bases spanning the gap. The CDR3 runs to 15 residues. CDR1 is GTSNPN and CDR2 is SVGIG in the germline V gene (reference sequence). The CDR3 sequence is CAWSVRGQRGFGYTF. CDR3 coding DNA: TGTGCCTGGAGTGTACGAGGACAGAGAGGATTTGGCTACACCTTC.

The chain has TRBV2 and TRBJ2-7; D is possibly TRBD1 (6 bases). CDR1 and CDR2 from the germline V gene are SNHLY and FYNNEI. The CDR3 runs to 14 residues. V lost 6 bases and J 5 bases, leaving 17 bases between the germline ends. The CDR3 bases are TGTGCCAGCAGCCGATCCGGACAGCTCGACGAGCAGTACGTC. Translating gives CASSRSGQLDEQYV.

The chain has TRBV4-2 and TRBJ2-2, with a possible D match to TRBD2 (5 bases). In germline, CDR1 is LGHNA, CDR2 YNFKEQ. Trimming removed 4 bases at V and 0 bases at J, with 12 bases between. This CDR3 has 16 amino acids. The CDR3 DNA sequence: TGTGCCAGCAGCCCTAGCCCCAAACCGAACACCGGGGAGCTGTTTTTT. Protein: CASSPSPKPNTGELFF.

The chain couples TRBV12-3 or TRBV12-4 to TRBJ1-2; TRBD1 matches at 9 bases. The CDR3 has 14 residues. With 5 bases clipped from V and 6 bases from J, the junction kept 7 bases outside the gene matches. The CDR3 DNA reads as TGTGCCAGCAGTCCAATGGGACAGGGTGATGGCTACACCTTC. This sequence encodes CASSPMGQGDGYTF.

The V call is TRBV7-2, the J call TRBJ2-7; D ambiguous. CDR3 length: 12 residues. Trimming took off 1 base at V and 4 bases at J, with 5 bases between the two ends. From germline, CDR1 is SGHTA and CDR2 FQGNSA. CDR3 protein: CASSLGEYEQYV. The DNA for the CDR3 is TGTGCCAGCAGCTTAGGGGAATACGAGCAGTACGTC.

In this sample, this clonotype turned up once. The chain employs TRBV9 and TRBJ2-2; 14 nucleotides line up with TRBD2. J was trimmed by 4 bases and V by 7 bases; bases with no gene match: 12. This CDR3 has 18 amino acids. CDR1 SGDLS and CDR2 YYNGEE come from the germline V gene. In DNA, the CDR3 is TGTGCCAGCGCCCCGGGACTAGCGGGGGAGTCGATCACCGGGGAGCTGTTTTTT. Translated: CASAPGLAGESITGELFF.

The CDR3: CASSPTGGLADTQYF. The CDR3 DNA follows: TGTGCCAGCAGCCCCACAGGGGGCCTCGCAGATACGCAGTATTTT. The V call is TRBV7-9, the J call TRBJ2-3; TRBD1 agrees at 9 bases. V was clipped by 5 bases and J by 4 bases; unmatched bases: 7. The CDR3 has 15 amino acids. The germline CDR1 and CDR2 sequences are SEHNR and FQNEAQ (reference sequence). The entire variable domain, with the rest obtained from reference TRBV7-9 and TRBJ2-3, is as follows: DTGVSQNPRHKITKRGQNVTFRCDPISEHNRLYWYRQTLGQGPEFLTYFQNEAQLEKSRLLSDRFSAERPKGSFSTLEIQRTEQGDSAMYLCASSPTGGLADTQYFGPGTRLTVL.

The chain combines TRBV7-8 with TRBJ2-5; D is uncertain. Trimming took off 5 bases at V and 1 base at J, with 14 bases between the two ends. CDR1 and CDR2 (germline): SGHVS, FQNEAQ. CDR3 length: 15 amino acids. This chain's CDR3 is CASSQGKGIQETQYF. Here the CDR3 DNA reads TGTGCCAGCAGCCAAGGGAAGGGAATCCAAGAGACCCAGTACTTC.